This T cell receptor beta chain was retrieved from a study of shared clonotypes between healthy human individuals (dated by TCRdb to 2020 to 2022). As for the study more broadly: A few men and a couple of women, aged 18 to 49 years, made up the cohort. For each donor, three plates each were used for CD4 naive and CD4 memory, two plates were used for CD8 naive, and one plate was used for CD8 memory. Libraries were prepared and TCR repertoires were sequenced by different laboratories using diverse techniques, in order to increase sequencing depth and limit assay-specific biases. To estimate repertoire size and how much clonotypes are shared between individuals, the study performed deep sequencing of blood TCR repertoires from a few healthy adults. Between about 0.85 and 10 billion PBMCs per donor were obtained by leukapheresis.

The donors were healthy, HIV-negative adults with no recently reported acute infections or vaccinations. Every donor was a Caucasian adult living in Nashville, Tennessee, USA. Magnetic negative selection was used to enrich CD4+ T cells, after which naive cells were positively selected on CD45RA and the negative fraction became the memory subset. Blood was obtained by leukapheresis, after which PBMCs were separated by Ficoll-Histopaque density gradient centrifugation and cryopreserved in liquid nitrogen vapor phase. Analytical flow cytometry was used to check the purity and quantity of each magnetically sorted T cell population. Each sorted fraction had its genomic DNA isolated and then quantified by UV absorbance on a Nanodrop 2000c. About this clone itself: Its antigen remains undetermined. Base qualities are not at hand, and no much larger clone is one base apart.

V sheds 4 bases and J sheds 3 bases, leaving 16 bases between their ends. CDR1 SGHRS and CDR2 YFSETQ are derived from the germline V gene. Reading from cysteine to phenylalanine, the CDR3 counts 15 amino acids. The DNA shown is the 45-base CDR3, in frame from base 1. On the study overall, not on this receptor specifically: Pairwise subsampling indicated that sequencing depth was expected to affect the degree of clonotype sharing among donors. Across a few donors, roughly 5.4% of naive CD4, 3% to 4% of naive CD8, 2% to 2.5% of memory CD4, and approximately 0.4% of memory CD8 clonotypes were shared. Sampling was limited to blood, and TCR repertoires in tissue likely differ from TCR repertoires in blood. Incomplete sequencing was indicated by rarefaction of sorted-subset datasets, despite the large sequencing depth. Naive subsets generally had larger estimated clonotype richness than memory subsets. Compared with non-shared clonotypes, the clonotypes found in all four sorted-subset donors had higher generation probabilities. Because the study included only a small number of donors, the genetic and exposure-history diversity represented was limited.

Using the deep immunoSEQ assay, multiplex PCR amplified TCR CDR3 regions from genomic DNA. Extracted genomic DNA from each cell subset was spread evenly across all wells of several immunoSEQ 96-well plates, with each plate serving as a replicate. For sorted subsets, 200 to 250 ng of genomic DNA, equivalent to 30,000 or so T cell genomes, went into each replicate PCR. The purified libraries were quantified using a Qubit 3.0 fluorometer, sized with a Bioanalyzer 2100, and then quantified again using the KAPA Library Quantification kit. Every immunoSEQ 96-well plate was sequenced on a separate single-read 150-cycle Illumina NextSeq 550 flow cell. Turning to the authors' computational methods: The immunoSEQ output contained only junctional sequences without quality scores, so filtering could not match that applied to full-length reads. To assign V/J genes and CDR3, sequences were annotated against IMGT germline references using PyIR, a Python wrapper for IgBLAST v1.9. Any read was removed if the V/J assignment was weak (E-value above 1e-6), the CDR3 was missing, or the read contained stop codons, out-of-frame junctions, or ambiguous translated residues. V3J clonotypes were defined as sequences sharing an identical inferred V gene, J gene, and CDR3 amino acid sequence. The percentage overlap between two repertoires was calculated by dividing the number of shared unique clonotypes by the size of the smaller repertoire. RTK rarefaction, the Chao1 estimator, and Recon v2.1 estimates of unobserved clonotypes were used to assess repertoire richness. Generation probabilities for all TCRbeta clonotypes obtained by the gDNA method from four donors were computed using OLGA. The table was pulled from immuneACCESS by TCRdb, which kept in-frame rearrangements only. Such tables lose some clones; where checked, under half of the loss comes from unresolved V genes, and the rest has no known cause. The V and J calls and clone size come from that table; D and trimming were worked out from the DNA. This sample lists approximately 2.5 million clones; approximately 94% were detected once. 0.36% of the sample is in the top ten clones.

Source material: naive CD4+ T cells from PBMCs. In light of the paper, this sample's cell subset or site label describes: CD45RA+ positively selected. This sequence was found in a man aged 18 to 30 in good health. Some clones in this sample may be carry-over from other donors' samples. The sequence is built from TRBV5-1 and TRBJ2-5, and TRBD1 may be the D gene, going by 6 matching bases. CDR3 loop: CASSRSRAGEETQYF. Read as DNA, the sequence is TGCGCCAGCAGCCGTTCTCGGGCAGGGGAAGAGACCCAGTACTTC.